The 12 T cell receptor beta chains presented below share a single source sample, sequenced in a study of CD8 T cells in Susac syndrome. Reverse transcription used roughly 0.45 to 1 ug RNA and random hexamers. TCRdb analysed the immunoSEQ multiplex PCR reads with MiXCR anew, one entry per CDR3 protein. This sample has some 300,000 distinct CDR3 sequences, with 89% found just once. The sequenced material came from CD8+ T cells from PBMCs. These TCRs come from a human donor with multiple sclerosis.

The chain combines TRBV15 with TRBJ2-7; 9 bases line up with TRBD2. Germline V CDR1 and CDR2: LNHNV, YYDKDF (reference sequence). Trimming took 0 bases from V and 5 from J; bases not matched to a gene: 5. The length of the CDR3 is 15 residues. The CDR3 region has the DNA TGTGCCACCAGCAGAGAGCGGGGGGGATTCCACGAGCAGTACTTC. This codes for CATSRERGGFHEQYF.

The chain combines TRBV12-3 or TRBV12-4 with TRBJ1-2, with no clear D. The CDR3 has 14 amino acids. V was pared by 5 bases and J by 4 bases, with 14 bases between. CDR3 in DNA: TGTGCCAGCAGTAGCCCTGAGGCCCCCTATGGCTACACCTTC. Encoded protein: CASSSPEAPYGYTF.

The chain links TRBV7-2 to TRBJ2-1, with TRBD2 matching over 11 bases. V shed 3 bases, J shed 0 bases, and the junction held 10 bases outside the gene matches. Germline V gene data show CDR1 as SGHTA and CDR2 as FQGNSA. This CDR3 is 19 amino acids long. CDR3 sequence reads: CASSFGLAGVYSSYNEQFF. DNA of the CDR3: TGTGCCAGCAGCTTCGGACTAGCGGGCGTGTACAGCTCCTACAATGAGCAGTTCTTC.

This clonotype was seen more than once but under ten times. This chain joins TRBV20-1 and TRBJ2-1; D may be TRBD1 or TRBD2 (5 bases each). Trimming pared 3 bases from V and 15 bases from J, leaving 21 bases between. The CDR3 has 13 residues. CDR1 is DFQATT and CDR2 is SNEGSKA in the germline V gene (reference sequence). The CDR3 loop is CSARGDYHQGRFF. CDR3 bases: TGCAGTGCTAGGGGCGACTACCACCAGGGTCGGTTCTTC.

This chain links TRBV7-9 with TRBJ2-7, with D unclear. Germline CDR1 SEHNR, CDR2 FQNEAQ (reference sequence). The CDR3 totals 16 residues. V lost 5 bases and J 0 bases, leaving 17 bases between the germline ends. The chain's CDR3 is CASSPLGAAHSYEQYF. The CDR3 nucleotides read TGTGCCAGCAGCCCCCTCGGCGCAGCACACTCCTACGAGCAGTACTTC.

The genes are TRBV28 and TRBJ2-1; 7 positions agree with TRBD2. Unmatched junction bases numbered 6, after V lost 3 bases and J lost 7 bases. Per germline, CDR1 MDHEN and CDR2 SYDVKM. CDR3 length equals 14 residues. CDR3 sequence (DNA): TGTGCCAGCAGTTTCGGGGTACTAGCGAATGAGCAGTTCTTC. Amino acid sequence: CASSFGVLANEQFF.

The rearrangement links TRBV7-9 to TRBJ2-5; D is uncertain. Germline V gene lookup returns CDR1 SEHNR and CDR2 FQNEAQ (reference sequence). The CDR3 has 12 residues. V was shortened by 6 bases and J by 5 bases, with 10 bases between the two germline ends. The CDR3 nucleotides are TGTGCCAGCAGTCAAACGAGTGAGACCCAGTACTTC. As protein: CASSQTSETQYF.

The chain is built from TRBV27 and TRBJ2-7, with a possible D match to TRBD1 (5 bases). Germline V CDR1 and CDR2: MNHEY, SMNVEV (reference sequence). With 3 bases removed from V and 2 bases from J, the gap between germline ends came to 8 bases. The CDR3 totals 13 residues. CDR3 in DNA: TGTGCCAGCAGTTTTGCACAGGCCTACGAGCAGTACTTC. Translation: CASSFAQAYEQYF.

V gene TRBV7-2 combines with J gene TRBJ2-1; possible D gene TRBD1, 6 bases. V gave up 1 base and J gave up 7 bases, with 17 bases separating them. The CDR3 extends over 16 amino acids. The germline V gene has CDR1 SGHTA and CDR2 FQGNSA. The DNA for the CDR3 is TGTGCCAGCAGCTTAGGTTACCAGGGGAATAGGAATGAGCAGTTCTTC. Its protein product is CASSLGYQGNRNEQFF.

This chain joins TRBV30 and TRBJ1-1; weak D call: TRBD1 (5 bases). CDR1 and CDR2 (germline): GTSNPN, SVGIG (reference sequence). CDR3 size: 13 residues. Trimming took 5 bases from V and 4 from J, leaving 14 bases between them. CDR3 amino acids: CAWAQGLGTEAFF. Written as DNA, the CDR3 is TGTGCCTGGGCTCAGGGTTTGGGCACTGAAGCTTTCTTT. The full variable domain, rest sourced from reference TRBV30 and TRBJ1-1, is SQTIHQWPATLVQPVGSPLSLECTVEGTSNPNLYWYRQAAGRGLQLLFYSVGIGQISSEVPQNLSASRPQDRQFILSSKKLLLSDSGFYLCAWAQGLGTEAFFGQGTRLTVV.

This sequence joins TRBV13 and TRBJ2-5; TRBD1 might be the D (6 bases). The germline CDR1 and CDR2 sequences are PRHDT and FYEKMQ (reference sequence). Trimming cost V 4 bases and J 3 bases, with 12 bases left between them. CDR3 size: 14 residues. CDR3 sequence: CASSSRGVEETQYF. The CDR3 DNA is TGTGCCAGCAGCTCCAGGGGTGTGGAAGAGACCCAGTACTTC.

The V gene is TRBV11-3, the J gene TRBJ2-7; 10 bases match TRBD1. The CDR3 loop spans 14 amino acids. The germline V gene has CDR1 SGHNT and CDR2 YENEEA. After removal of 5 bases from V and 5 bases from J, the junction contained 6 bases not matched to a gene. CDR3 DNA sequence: TGTGCCAGCAGCAGCCGGGACAGGGGTGACGAGCAGTACTTC. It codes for CASSSRDRGDEQYF.